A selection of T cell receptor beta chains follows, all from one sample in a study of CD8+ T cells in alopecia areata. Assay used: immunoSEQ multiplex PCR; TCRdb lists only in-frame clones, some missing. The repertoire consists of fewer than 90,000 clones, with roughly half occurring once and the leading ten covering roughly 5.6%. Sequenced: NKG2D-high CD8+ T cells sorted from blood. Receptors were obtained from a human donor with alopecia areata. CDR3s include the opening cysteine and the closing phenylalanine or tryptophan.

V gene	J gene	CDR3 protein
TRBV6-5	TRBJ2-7	CASSFGTPSSYEQYF
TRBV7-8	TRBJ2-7	CASSLEALAGTYEQYF
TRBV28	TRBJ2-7	CASSRLGRAYEQYF
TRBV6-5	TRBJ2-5	CASSHFLPQETQYF
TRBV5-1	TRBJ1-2	CASSTDRGGFYGYTF
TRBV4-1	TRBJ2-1	CASSQGISSYNEQFF
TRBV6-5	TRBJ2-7	CASSYSISPIYEQYF
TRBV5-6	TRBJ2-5	CASKSGVETQYF
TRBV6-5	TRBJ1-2	CASSSGAHGYTF
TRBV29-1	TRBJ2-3	CSVDPISEGDTQYF
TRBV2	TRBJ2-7	CASSEGSLSSYEQYF
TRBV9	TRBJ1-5	CASSVYEDQPQHF
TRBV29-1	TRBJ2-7	CSVVGRSYEQYF
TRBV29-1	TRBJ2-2	CSVVREGGELFF
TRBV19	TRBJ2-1	CASSGRSGVEQFF
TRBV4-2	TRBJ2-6	CASSSAAGTGANVLTF
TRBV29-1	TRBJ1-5	CSVEDPLGGGQPQHF
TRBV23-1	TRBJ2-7	CASRLRDSSYEQYF
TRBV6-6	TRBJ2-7	CASTLGAGEQYF
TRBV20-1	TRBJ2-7	CSAIRDYEQYF
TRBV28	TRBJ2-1	CASVHEGGGYNEQFF
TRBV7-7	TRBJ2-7	CASSPDGWEQYF
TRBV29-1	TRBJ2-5	CSVDGPSWGLTSGSHQETQYF
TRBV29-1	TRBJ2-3	CSVDLATSTDTQYF